Listed below are T cell receptor beta chains from one sample, sequenced in a study of T cells in Graves' hyperthyroidism and ophthalmopathy. TCRdb re-derived calls from the multiplex PCR reads in MiXCR, one entry per CDR3 protein. The table includes hundreds of thousands of distinct CDR3 sequences, roughly 14% detected once. Sequencing was carried out using blood. All receptors derive from a woman under 30 with Graves' hyperthyroidism. Both conserved end residues are part of each CDR3. The D gene is left open where the match is weak. Clone size is not always given. Where it is, it says once, few, many or a class for expanded clones.

TRBJ1-1,TRBV18,14,-,many,TGTGCCAGCTCACCAGGGGGCATGGACACTGAAGCTTTCTTT,CASSPGGMDTEAFF
TRBJ2-7,TRBV28,15,TRBD2,many,TGTGCCAGCACCCAATCACGGGGGGTTTTCTACGAGCAGTACTTC,CASTQSRGVFYEQYF
TRBJ1-6,TRBV18,17,-,many,TGTGCCAGCTCACCACCGGCCTCTCAGGGACCCGGTTCACCCCTCCACTTT,CASSPPASQGPGSPLHF
TRBJ2-3,TRBV6-1,11,-,many,TGTGCCAGTAGACTGGAGGATACGCAGTATTTT,CASRLEDTQYF
TRBJ1-5,TRBV18,13,-,many,TGTGCCAGCTCACCAGTAGGGAATGGACCCCAGCATTTT,CASSPVGNGPQHF
TRBJ2-7,TRBV29-1,12,TRBD1,-,TGCAGCGTAACACAGGGGGCCTACGAGCAGTACTTC,CSVTQGAYEQYF
TRBJ2-5,TRBV10-3,13,-,many,TGTGCCACCGGGCAGACGAGCGGAGAGACCCAGTACTTC,CATGQTSGETQYF
TRBJ2-6,TRBV6-1,17,TRBD1,many,TGTGCCAGCAGCGCCGGGACAGGGGGCGCTGGGGCCAACGTCCTGACTTTC,CASSAGTGGAGANVLTF
TRBJ2-7,TRBV6-1,17,-,many,TGTGCCAGCAGTGAAGAGGCGACAGATTTTTTCACCTACGAGCAGTACTTC,CASSEEATDFFTYEQYF
TRBJ2-7,TRBV20-1,15,TRBD1,many,TGCAGTGCTAGAGACGGCAGGACAGGGGACCACGAGCAGTACTTC,CSARDGRTGDHEQYF
TRBJ2-7,TRBV12-3/TRBV12-4,12,-,many,TGTGCCAGCACTGCTGACACCTACGAGCAGTACTTC,CASTADTYEQYF
TRBJ1-2,TRBV7-8,12,TRBD1,many,TGTGCCACCACAGGGGTACAGTATGGCTACACCTTC,CATTGVQYGYTF
TRBJ2-3,TRBV28,16,TRBD2,-,TGTGCCAGCAGCTCCCCCATACTAGCGGGAGAAGATACGCAGTATTTT,CASSSPILAGEDTQYF
TRBJ1-2,TRBV6-5,14,-,many,TGTGCCAGCAGTTACCGGGGTCTCAACTATGGCTACACCTTC,CASSYRGLNYGYTF
TRBJ2-3,TRBV11-3,17,TRBD2,many,TGTGCCAGCAGCTTAGTAGGTGGTAGCGGGAGCACAGATACGCAGTATTTT,CASSLVGGSGSTDTQYF
TRBJ2-5,TRBV10-3,12,-,many,TGTGCCATCAGTGAGTCAGACGAGACCCAGTACTTC,CAISESDETQYF
TRBJ1-5,TRBV7-3,14,-,many,TGTGCCAGCAGCTTCGCCCTTGAGGGGCAGCCCCAGCATTTT,CASSFALEGQPQHF
TRBJ1-2,TRBV27,15,TRBD1,many,TGTGCCAGCAGCGGACCCGGGACAGGGGACTATGGCTACACCTTC,CASSGPGTGDYGYTF
TRBJ2-2,TRBV9,12,-,-,TGTGCCAGCAGCGTCCAGGATGGGGAGCTGTTTTTT,CASSVQDGELFF
TRBJ2-7,TRBV19,13,-,-,TGTGCCAGTAGTGATGACGTTTCCTACGAGCAGTACTTC,CASSDDVSYEQYF
TRBJ1-4,TRBV7-6,16,-,many,TGTGCCAGCAGCTCTGGTATAACGGGGGGTAATGAAAAACTGTTTTTT,CASSSGITGGNEKLFF
TRBJ2-1,TRBV14,17,TRBD2,many,TGTGCCAGCAGCTCCGGGACTAGCGGGAGGGTTGGTCATGAGCAGTTCTTC,CASSSGTSGRVGHEQFF
TRBJ1-1,TRBV12-3/TRBV12-4,12,-,many,TGTGCCACCCAACAGGGGAACACTGAAGCTTTCTTT,CATQQGNTEAFF
TRBJ2-3,TRBV29-1,15,-,-,TGCAGCGTCGCAAGGCGGGGGCAGGGCACAGATACGCAGTATTTT,CSVARRGQGTDTQYF
TRBJ1-5,TRBV12-5,14,-,-,TGTGCTAGTGGTCAAGGGGCCTCTTATCAGCCCCAGCATTTT,CASGQGASYQPQHF
TRBJ1-4,TRBV13,13,-,many,TGTGCCAGCAGCTTAGGGCGGAAAGAAAAACTGTTTTTT,CASSLGRKEKLFF